The 16 T cell receptor beta chains in this list originate from one sample, sequenced in a study of shared clonotypes between healthy human individuals. Clones were read by immunoSEQ multiplex PCR, and TCRdb kept only the in-frame ones, dropping some. Of about 1,900,000 clones listed, just under 95% are singletons. In the naive CD8 group, cells lacked CD45RO and were positively selected for CCR7, so terminally differentiated effector memory CD45RA+ cells were left out. The sequencing sample was made of naive CD8+ T cells sorted from blood. Receptors originate from a man aged 18-30 years in good health.

The rearrangement joins TRBV14 to TRBJ1-2; 8 positions agree with TRBD1. CDR1 is SGHDN, CDR2 FVKESK, per germline. The CDR3 contains 15 residues. V gave up 3 bases and J gave up 4 bases; unmatched junction bases: 7. CDR3: CASSQDPGQVYGYTF. The CDR3 region has the DNA TGTGCCAGCAGCCAGGACCCGGGACAGGTCTATGGCTACACCTTC. The entire variable domain, with the rest obtained from reference TRBV14 and TRBJ1-2, is as follows: EAGVTQFPSHSVIEKGQTVTLRCDPISGHDNLYWYRRVMGKEIKFLLHFVKESKQDESGMPNNRFLAERTGGTYSTLKVQPAELEDSGVYFCASSQDPGQVYGYTFGSGTRLTVV.

On this clone itself: Other nucleotide sequences in the sample specify the same CDR3. The rearrangement uses TRBV27 and TRBJ2-7; the match to TRBD1 covers 7 bases. The V gene end was trimmed by 3 bases and the J gene end by 2 bases; junction bases not matched to a gene: 4. This CDR3 region has 14 residues. Germline lookup yields CDR1 MNHEY and CDR2 SMNVEV (reference sequence). CDR3 in amino acids: CASSFTGTAYEQYF. In DNA, the CDR3 is TGTGCCAGCAGTTTTACCGGGACAGCCTACGAGCAGTACTTC.

V gene TRBV6-1 combines with J gene TRBJ2-1; 10 nucleotides match TRBD2. In germline, CDR1 is MNHNS, CDR2 SASEGT. This CDR3 spans 15 amino acids. V shed 6 bases and J 9 bases; nucleotides not matched to a gene: 11. The CDR3 DNA follows: TGTGCCAGCAGCCAGCGGGAGGGCCCTCCAGGTGAGCAGTTCTTC. Protein: CASSQREGPPGEQFF.

This clone was detected only once. This chain uses TRBV7-8 with TRBJ2-7; 12 bases map to TRBD2. Germline V gene sequence: CDR1 SGHVS, CDR2 FQNEAQ. The CDR3 is made up of 19 amino acids. Germline trimming cut 4 bases from V and 1 base from J; bases unmatched to any gene: 14. The CDR3: CASSSPTSGRTLASYEQYF. For the CDR3, the DNA is TGTGCCAGCAGCTCGCCGACTAGCGGGAGAACCCTCGCTTCCTACGAGCAGTACTTC.

The chain links TRBV27 to TRBJ1-5, with D tentatively TRBD1 (6 bases). V lost 0 bases and J 6 bases, leaving 15 bases between the germline ends. The CDR3 loop spans 16 amino acids. Germline CDR1 and CDR2: MNHEY and SMNVEV (reference sequence). As DNA, the CDR3 is TGTGCCAGCAGTTTATCGGCAGGGGAAATGGGTCAGCCCCAGCATTTT. It is translated as CASSLSAGEMGQPQHF.

In its sample, this clone was seen once. The chain links TRBV7-8 to TRBJ2-7; 10 bases agree with TRBD2. Germline values: CDR1 SGHVS, CDR2 FQNEAQ. The V segment lost 5 bases and the J segment 2 bases; nucleotides outside the gene matches: 9. The CDR3 spans 16 residues. The CDR3 DNA follows: TGTGCCAGCAGCCTGCTAGCGGGAGAGTTAGCCTACGAGCAGTACTTC. It codes for CASSLLAGELAYEQYF.

The rearrangement links TRBV2 to TRBJ2-7; 9 nucleotides agree with TRBD1. This CDR3 comprises 15 residues. V lost 4 bases to trimming and J lost 0 bases; unmatched junction nucleotides: 4. Germline V gives CDR1 SNHLY, CDR2 FYNNEI. The CDR3 here is CASSGRQGVSYEQYF. The DNA of the CDR3 is TGTGCCAGCAGTGGAAGACAGGGGGTCTCCTACGAGCAGTACTTC.

The V and J genes are TRBV27 and TRBJ1-2; D perhaps matches TRBD1 (5 bases). The CDR3 extends over 17 amino acids. Germline V gene data show CDR1 as MNHEY and CDR2 as SMNVEV (reference sequence). V shed 6 bases and J shed 4 bases, with 24 bases lying between them. The CDR3 DNA reads TGTGCCAGCAGCGCGGGCTCGGTGACCGGGGCCAGCTATGGCTACACCTTC. This gives the protein CASSAGSVTGASYGYTF.

The chain is built from TRBV4-3 and TRBJ2-3; the match to TRBD2 covers 10 bases. The germline V gene has CDR1 LGHNA and CDR2 YSLEER. V lost 2 bases and J lost 6; bases outside the gene matches: 11. The CDR3 is made up of 17 amino acids. CDR3: CASSQMASGRGMDTQYF. DNA for the CDR3: TGCGCCAGCAGCCAAATGGCTAGCGGGAGAGGAATGGATACGCAGTATTTT.

This clone has just one count. The chain is built from TRBV13 and TRBJ2-1; weak D call: TRBD1 (6 bases). The CDR3 has 14 amino acids. The germline CDR1 and CDR2 sequences are PRHDT and FYEKMQ (reference sequence). The V gene lost 0 bases and the J gene lost 8 bases, with 11 bases spanning the gap. In DNA, the CDR3 is TGTGCCAGCAGCTTAGGGGGACAATCTTATGAGCAGTTCTTC. Its protein is CASSLGGQSYEQFF.

This chain joins TRBV4-3 and TRBJ2-5; D is ambiguous. Germline CDR1 and CDR2: LGHNA and YSLEER. The CDR3 has 13 amino acids. Trimming took 3 bases from V and 1 from J, leaving 6 bases between them. The DNA for the CDR3 is TGCGCCAGCAGCCAGTTGGGCCAAGAGACCCAGTACTTC. Residues: CASSQLGQETQYF.

This rearrangement joins TRBV19 to TRBJ1-2; TRBD1 agrees at 8 bases. This CDR3 is 14 amino acids long. After removal of 1 base from V and 7 bases from J, the junction contained 5 bases not matched to a gene. Germline CDR1 is LNHDA and CDR2 is SQIVND (reference sequence). The CDR3 region has the DNA TGTGCCAGTAGTATAGTTACAGGGGGAAGTGGCTACACCTTC. Translation gives CASSIVTGGSGYTF.

Turning to this clone: At the DNA level, this CDR3 is encoded by other sequences in the same sample as well. The V call is TRBV6-5, the J call TRBJ2-7; the match to TRBD1 covers 7 bases. The CDR3 spans 14 residues. V lost 0 bases, J lost 4 bases, and 3 bases stayed unmatched. Per germline, CDR1 MNHEY and CDR2 SVGAGI. The CDR3 protein is CASSYSGGGYEQYF. The CDR3 bases are TGTGCCAGCAGTTACTCAGGGGGCGGGTACGAGCAGTACTTC.

In its sample, this clone was seen a few times. The sample has other DNA sequences that encode this CDR3 too. The CDR3 spells CASSPGTGSSYEQYF. CDR3 bases: TGTGCCAGCAGTCCCGGGACAGGGAGCTCCTACGAGCAGTACTTC. This chain links TRBV27 with TRBJ2-7; 9 bases are shared with TRBD1. J lost 0 bases, V lost 5 bases, and 5 bases had no gene match. CDR1 MNHEY and CDR2 SMNVEV come from the germline V gene (reference sequence). The CDR3 length is 15 residues.

The V gene is TRBV28, the J gene TRBJ2-7; 8 bases map to TRBD1. V shed 5 bases, J shed 3 bases, and the junction held 9 bases outside the gene matches. The CDR3 extends over 15 amino acids. The V gene's germline CDR1 is MDHEN and CDR2 SYDVKM. CDR3 nucleotides: TGTGCCAGCAGTCCCAGTTGGACAGGGAACTACGAGCAGTACTTC. Residues: CASSPSWTGNYEQYF.

CDR3 nucleotides: TGTGCCAGCAGCTCCTCAACAGGGTCTGGGGAGACCCAGTACTTC. It translates to CASSSSTGSGETQYF. This chain joins TRBV9 and TRBJ2-5; D is perhaps TRBD1 (6 bases). Germline assignment: CDR1 SGDLS and CDR2 YYNGEE. V was pared by 4 bases and J by 5 bases, with 18 bases between. This CDR3 comprises 15 residues. Looking up the rest from reference TRBV9 and TRBJ2-5 gives the full variable domain: DSGVTQTPKHLITATGQRVTLRCSPRSGDLSVYWYQQSLDQGLQFLIQYYNGEERAKGNILERFSAQQFPDLHSELNLSSLELGDSALYFCASSSSTGSGETQYFGPGTRLLVL.